This T cell receptor (beta chain) was obtained from a study of T cell changes during pregnancy in multiple sclerosis. Assay used: immunoSEQ multiplex PCR; TCRdb lists only in-frame clones, some missing. The repertoire holds 95,000 to 110,000 clones, with 92% as singletons. Unmatched junction bases numbered 13, after V lost 6 bases and J lost 0 bases. The CDR3 consists of 18 residues. Germline V CDR1 and CDR2: ENHRY, SYGVKD. V gene TRBV10-3 combines with J gene TRBJ1-1; 10 bases align to TRBD1. Sequenced here: peripheral blood, sampled in the third trimester of pregnancy. The TCR comes from a female donor in good health, enrolled as a control in a pregnancy study. The CDR3 sequence is CAIREGDRGAFMNTEAFF. The CDR3 DNA sequence: TGTGCCATCAGGGAAGGGGACAGGGGCGCCTTCATGAACACTGAAGCTTTCTTT.